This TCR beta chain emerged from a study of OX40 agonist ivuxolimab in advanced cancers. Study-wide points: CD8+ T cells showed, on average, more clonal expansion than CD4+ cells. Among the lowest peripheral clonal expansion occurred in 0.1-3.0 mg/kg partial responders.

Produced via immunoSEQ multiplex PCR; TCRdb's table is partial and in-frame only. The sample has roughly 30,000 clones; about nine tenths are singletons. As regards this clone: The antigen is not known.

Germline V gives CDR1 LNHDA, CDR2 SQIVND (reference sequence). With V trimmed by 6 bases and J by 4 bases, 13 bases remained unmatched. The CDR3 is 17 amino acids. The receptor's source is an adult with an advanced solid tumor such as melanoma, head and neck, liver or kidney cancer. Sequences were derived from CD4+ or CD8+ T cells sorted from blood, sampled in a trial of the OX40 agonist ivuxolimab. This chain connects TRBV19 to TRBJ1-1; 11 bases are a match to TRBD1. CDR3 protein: CASSIIGTGGWGTEAFF. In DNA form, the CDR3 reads TGTGCCAGTAGCATCATCGGGACAGGGGGATGGGGCACTGAAGCTTTCTTT.